Below, 25 T cell receptor beta chains from the same sample are listed, as sequenced in a study of blood T cell repertoires in COVID-19. Libraries were prepared by immunoSEQ multiplex PCR; TCRdb keeps only in-frame clonotypes and omits some of them. This sample has about 200,000 clones; about 80% occur once, and the top ten carry 6% to 8.5%. The source material was peripheral blood. These receptor sequences come from a man aged 60 to 69 with acute or convalescent COVID-19.

The chain carries TRBV18 and TRBJ1-1; 7 positions match TRBD1. The CDR3 spans 14 residues. CDR1 is KGHSH and CDR2 is LQKENI in the germline V gene. V dropped 4 bases and J dropped 0; count of bases not matched to a gene: 2. CDR3 in amino acids: CASSQGQLNTEAFF. DNA for the CDR3: TGTGCCAGCTCACAGGGACAGTTGAACACTGAAGCTTTCTTT. The full variable domain, in which reference TRBV18 and TRBJ1-1 provide the parts outside the CDR3, is NAGVMQNPRHLVRRRGQEARLRCSPMKGHSHVYWYRQLPEEGLKFMVYLQKENIIDESGMPKERFSAEFPKEGPSILRIQQVVRGDSAAYFCASSQGQLNTEAFFGQGTRLTVV.

The chain uses TRBV4-2 and TRBJ2-7, with 10 bases fitting TRBD2. Trimming cost V 1 base and J 2 bases; bases outside gene matches: 2. CDR3 length equals 15 residues. Germline CDR1 and CDR2: LGHNA and YNFKEQ. CDR3 in amino acids: CASSQVGTSAYEQYF. CDR3 sequence (DNA): TGTGCCAGCAGCCAAGTGGGGACTAGCGCCTACGAGCAGTACTTC.

The V call is TRBV19, the J call TRBJ2-7; D ambiguous. Trimming took 9 bases from V and 5 from J, leaving 11 bases between them. The germline V gene encodes CDR1 LNHDA and CDR2 SQIVND (reference sequence). CDR3 length: 11 amino acids. CDR3: CASGGLHEQYF. CDR3 in DNA: TGTGCCAGCGGCGGCCTCCACGAGCAGTACTTC.

A few counts support this clone. The V gene is TRBV24-1, the J gene TRBJ2-2; TRBD1 agrees at 10 bases. The ends lost 6 bases at V and 1 base at J; junction bases unmatched: 4. Per the germline V gene, CDR1 is KGHDR and CDR2 is SFDVKD. The CDR3 length is 16 residues. CDR3 nucleotide sequence: TGTGCCACCAGTTCCAGGACAGGGGGGAACACCGGGGAGCTGTTTTTT. Its translation: CATSSRTGGNTGELFF.

The chain employs TRBV4-3 and TRBJ2-2; TRBD1 aligns across 9 bases. The germline gives CDR1 LGHNA, CDR2 YSLEER. V lost 1 base to trimming and J lost 0 bases; unmatched junction nucleotides: 6. The CDR3 has 18 residues. CDR3 sequence: CASSQGPGQGANTGELFF. CDR3 nucleotide sequence: TGCGCCAGCAGCCAAGGCCCGGGACAGGGTGCGAACACCGGGGAGCTGTTTTTT.

This clone came up once. V and J are TRBV15 and TRBJ1-3; no firm D call. V was shortened by 0 bases and J by 0 bases, with 9 bases between the two germline ends. Germline V gene lookup returns CDR1 LNHNV and CDR2 YYDKDF (reference sequence). The CDR3 consists of 16 residues. The CDR3 DNA follows: TGTGCCACCAGCAGAGATCGAGCCGTCTCTGGAAACACCATATATTTT. The encoded protein is CATSRDRAVSGNTIYF. The whole variable domain, filled in from reference TRBV15 and TRBJ1-3, reads DAMVIQNPRYQVTQFGKPVTLSCSQTLNHNVMYWYQQKSSQAPKLLFHYYDKDFNNEADTPDNFQSRRPNTSFCFLDIRSPGLGDTAMYLCATSRDRAVSGNTIYFGEGSWLTVV.

V gene TRBV3-1 (or the pseudogene TRBV3-2) combines with J gene TRBJ2-7, with 9 bases matching TRBD2. CDR1 and CDR2 from the germline V gene are LGHDT and YNNKEL (reference sequence). Trimming cost V 8 bases and J 3 bases; bases outside gene matches: 5. CDR3 length equals 13 residues. CDR3 loop: CASRASGNYEQYF. CDR3 bases: TGTGCCAGCCGGGCTAGCGGGAACTACGAGCAGTACTTC.

The genes are TRBV6-5 and TRBJ1-5, with D possibly TRBD1 on 5 matching bases. Trimming shortened V by 8 bases and J by 5 bases, and 13 bases separated the two germline ends. The CDR3 runs 13 residues. CDR1 is MNHEY, CDR2 SVGAGI, per germline. The CDR3 loop is CASDQGPYQPQHF. The CDR3 DNA sequence: TGTGCCAGCGATCAGGGTCCATATCAGCCCCAGCATTTT.

The gene calls are TRBV25-1 and TRBJ1-5, with D perhaps matching TRBD1 (6 bases). Germline V gene sequence: CDR1 MGHDK, CDR2 SYGVNS. The CDR3 loop spans 14 amino acids. V gave up 5 bases and J gave up 2 bases, with 10 bases separating them. CDR3 region: CASSQTGRNQPQHF. In DNA, the CDR3 is TGTGCCAGCAGTCAGACAGGCCGCAATCAGCCCCAGCATTTT.

This clone was seen a single time. This specimen includes other DNA sequences encoding the same CDR3. V gene TRBV3-1 (or the pseudogene TRBV3-2) combines with J gene TRBJ1-1; D unclear. The CDR3 totals 13 residues. Trimming shortened V by 4 bases and J by 0 bases, and 6 bases separated the two germline ends. CDR1 and CDR2 from the germline V gene are LGHDT and YNNKEL (reference sequence). CDR3 DNA: TGTGCCAGCAGCCGAACATTGAACACTGAAGCTTTCTTT. It specifies CASSRTLNTEAFF.

The chain combines TRBV12-5 with TRBJ1-2; possible D gene TRBD1, 5 bases. The CDR3 totals 14 residues. Per germline, CDR1 LGHNT and CDR2 FRNRAP. V gave up 9 bases and J gave up 5 bases, with 19 bases separating them. The CDR3 coding sequence is TGTGCTAGCAGGGAAGGGAGGGGCCTTTATGGCTACACCTTC. It yields the protein CASREGRGLYGYTF.

V usage is TRBV7-2 and J usage is TRBJ1-5; TRBD1 agrees at 8 bases. V gave up 3 bases and J gave up 1 base; unmatched junction bases: 2. There are 15 residues in the CDR3. Germline-derived CDR1 and CDR2 are SGHTA and FQGNSA. The CDR3 nucleotides are TGTGCCAGCAGCTTGACAGGGGTCAGCAATCAGCCCCAGCATTTT. It yields the protein CASSLTGVSNQPQHF.

This clone appeared a single time. The rearrangement joins TRBV5-4 to TRBJ2-1, with 10 bases matching TRBD2. Germline CDR1 is SGHNT and CDR2 is YYREEE (reference sequence). Losses at the gene ends were 2 bases for V and 6 bases for J; bases not matched to a gene: 5. The CDR3 has 15 amino acids. This chain's CDR3 is CASSFFLAGVNEQFF. CDR3 sequence (DNA): TGTGCCAGCAGCTTTTTCCTAGCGGGAGTCAATGAGCAGTTCTTC.

This chain's CDR3 is CASSQGGGKLNIQYF. The DNA of the CDR3 is TGTGCCAGCAGCCAAGGGGGCGGGAAGTTAAACATTCAGTACTTC. The gene calls are TRBV3-1 (or the pseudogene TRBV3-2) and TRBJ2-4, with D perhaps matching TRBD2 (6 bases). Trimming pared 1 base from V and 6 bases from J, leaving 13 bases between. The CDR3 is made up of 15 amino acids. Per germline, CDR1 LGHDT and CDR2 YNNKEL (reference sequence).

The gene calls are TRBV6-2 or TRBV6-3 and TRBJ2-4, with 12 bases matching TRBD2. The CDR3 runs to 16 residues. Trimming at V came to 4 bases and at J to 2 bases, leaving 3 bases not matched to a gene. CDR1 and CDR2 from the germline V gene are MNHEY and SVGEGT. Here the CDR3 DNA reads TGTGCCAGCAGTTTACTAGCGGGGGGCCCCAAAAACATTCAGTACTTC. This sequence encodes CASSLLAGGPKNIQYF.

V gene TRBV9 combines with J gene TRBJ2-2, with D uncertain. Germline lookup yields CDR1 SGDLS and CDR2 YYNGEE. V dropped 1 base and J dropped 1 base, with 5 bases sitting between them. The CDR3 is 14 amino acids. The CDR3 spells CASSVHGNTGELFF. The CDR3 DNA sequence: TGTGCCAGCAGCGTACACGGGAACACCGGGGAGCTGTTTTTT.

This clone was seen only a few times. This sequence joins TRBV11-2 and TRBJ2-3, with 13 bases aligning to TRBD2. Per the germline V gene, CDR1 is SGHAT and CDR2 is FQNNGV. The V and J ends lost 5 bases and 8 bases, in that order; junction bases with no gene match: 13. This CDR3 contains 17 residues. CDR3 sequence reads: CASSPFRTSGSHGTQYF. CDR3 bases: TGTGCCAGCAGCCCGTTCCGGACTAGCGGGAGTCATGGTACGCAGTATTTT.

This clone is a singleton in its sample. This chain links TRBV19 with TRBJ1-5; 8 nucleotides align to TRBD1. The V gene's germline CDR1 is LNHDA and CDR2 SQIVND (reference sequence). The V segment lost 4 bases and the J segment 2 bases; nucleotides outside the gene matches: 10. The CDR3 length is 17 residues. The CDR3 here is CASSTWSGQGRNQPQHF. The DNA for the CDR3 is TGTGCCAGTAGTACGTGGAGTGGACAGGGACGCAATCAGCCCCAGCATTTT.

The genes are TRBV19 and TRBJ1-2; TRBD1 matches at 9 bases. This CDR3 is built from 15 residues. Unmatched junction bases numbered 12, after V lost 6 bases and J lost 7 bases. Germline values: CDR1 LNHDA, CDR2 SQIVND (reference sequence). The CDR3 here is CASSVRTGGIVGYTF. DNA for the CDR3: TGTGCCAGTAGCGTCCGAACAGGGGGCATAGTTGGCTACACCTTC.

V is TRBV12-3 or TRBV12-4 and J is TRBJ2-1, with D uncertain. Trimming took off 11 bases at V and 5 bases at J, with 10 bases between the two ends. The CDR3 contains 11 residues. The CDR3 DNA follows: TGTGCCTGCTACTTAAACAATGAGCAGTTCTTC. Translation: CACYLNNEQFF.

This clone was seen once. The V gene is TRBV25-1, the J gene TRBJ1-2, with D maybe TRBD1 (5 bases). The CDR3 spans 17 residues. Trimming stripped 2 bases from V and 4 bases from J, with 20 bases between. Germline V gene data show CDR1 as MGHDK and CDR2 as SYGVNS. The CDR3 DNA sequence: TGTGCCAGCAGTGAAGGGGGGGAGGGCAGACCATTCTATGGCTACACCTTC. This sequence encodes CASSEGGEGRPFYGYTF.

The V call is TRBV4-1, the J call TRBJ2-7; D unclear. The CDR3 has 17 amino acids. Germline V gives CDR1 MGHRA, CDR2 YSYEKL. The V and J ends lost 4 bases and 1 base respectively, with 20 bases between them. The chain's CDR3 is CASSPAHLYRHSYEQYF. The CDR3 region has the DNA TGCGCCAGCAGCCCCGCCCACTTATACCGACATTCCTACGAGCAGTACTTC.

This rearrangement joins TRBV18 to TRBJ2-7, with 13 bases lining up with TRBD2. Per the germline V gene, CDR1 is KGHSH and CDR2 is LQKENI. V lost 5 bases, J lost 1 base, and 2 bases stayed unmatched. The CDR3 has 15 residues. The CDR3 reads CASSGTSGASYEQYF. As DNA, the CDR3 is TGTGCCAGCTCAGGGACTAGCGGGGCTTCCTACGAGCAGTACTTC.

CDR3 sequence reads: CSARSEKLFF. In nucleotides, the CDR3 is TGCAGTGCTAGGAGTGAAAAACTGTTTTTT. This chain joins TRBV20-1 and TRBJ1-4; D is unresolved. The CDR3 length is 10 residues. Germline V gene data show CDR1 as DFQATT and CDR2 as SNEGSKA (reference sequence). With 3 bases removed from V and 7 bases from J, the gap between germline ends came to 3 bases.

The chain employs TRBV6-5 and TRBJ2-7; a weak D match, TRBD2 (5 bases). CDR3 length: 11 amino acids. V lost 7 bases and J 3 bases, leaving 7 bases between the germline ends. The germline CDR1 and CDR2 sequences are MNHEY and SVGAGI. CDR3 in amino acids: CASTGNYEQYF. The CDR3, as DNA: TGTGCCAGCACGGGGAACTACGAGCAGTACTTC.